This T cell receptor beta chain is from a study of blood T cell repertoires in COVID-19. Background on the study: Samples representing acute and convalescent COVID-19 were sourced from the United States, Italy and Spain. The analysed material was cDNA or gDNA that came from T cells, B-cell-depleted T cells, or PBMCs.

In this sample, this clone turned up once. In the same sample, other DNA sequences code for this CDR3. Trimming cost V 3 bases and J 4 bases; bases outside gene matches: 2. The CDR3 length is 12 residues. In germline, CDR1 is SQVTM, CDR2 ANQGSEA. The authors' processing: By means of reference gene primer amplification, nucleated cell counts were estimated. Profiling relied on immunoSEQ multiplex PCR, and the TCRdb table lists in-frame clones only, not all of them. V and J calls and clone size are given by that table; D and trimming were obtained from the DNA. Among around 300,000 clones listed, 88% were seen once.

This chain joins TRBV29-1 and TRBJ1-2; 7 nucleotides align to TRBD1. The receptor's source is a woman between 50 and 59 years old with active or convalescent COVID-19. What was sequenced was peripheral blood. The CDR3 region is CSVDDRAYGYTF. DNA for the CDR3: TGCAGCGTTGACGACAGGGCCTATGGCTACACCTTC.